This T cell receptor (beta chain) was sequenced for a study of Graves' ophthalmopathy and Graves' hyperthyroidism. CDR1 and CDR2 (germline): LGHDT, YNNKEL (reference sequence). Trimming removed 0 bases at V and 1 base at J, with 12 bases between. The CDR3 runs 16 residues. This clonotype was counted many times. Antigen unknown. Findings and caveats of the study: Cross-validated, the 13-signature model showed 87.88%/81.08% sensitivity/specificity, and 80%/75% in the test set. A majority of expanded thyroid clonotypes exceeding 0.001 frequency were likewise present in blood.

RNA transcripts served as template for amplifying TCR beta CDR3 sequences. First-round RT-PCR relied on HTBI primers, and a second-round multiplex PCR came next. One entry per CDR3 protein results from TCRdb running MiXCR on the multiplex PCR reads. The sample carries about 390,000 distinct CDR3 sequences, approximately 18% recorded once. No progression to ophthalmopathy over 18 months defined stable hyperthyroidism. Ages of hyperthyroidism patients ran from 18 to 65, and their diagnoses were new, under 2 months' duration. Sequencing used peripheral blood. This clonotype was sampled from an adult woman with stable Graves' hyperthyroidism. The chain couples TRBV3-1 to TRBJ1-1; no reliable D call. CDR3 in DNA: TGTGCCAGCAGCCAAGACGGGCAGGCGTGGAACACTGAAGCTTTCTTT. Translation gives CASSQDGQAWNTEAFF.